These 15 T cell receptor beta chains share one sample of origin, sequenced in a study of beta chain features in type 1 diabetes. Reverse transcription of all isolated RNA meant that expressed TCRB transcripts were sequenced. TCRdb keeps only in-frame clones here, not all; method: immunoSEQ multiplex PCR. This table holds fewer than 250,000 clones, over 8.5% found once. Sequences were obtained from naive CD4+ T cells from blood. The receptors stem from a woman under 30 in good health.

This chain connects TRBV15 to TRBJ1-1, with unresolved D. Per the germline V gene, CDR1 is LNHNV and CDR2 is YYDKDF (reference sequence). The CDR3 runs to 13 residues. V was trimmed by 1 base and J by 7 bases, leaving 10 bases between them. The CDR3 nucleotides are TGTGCCACCAGCAGAGCAGGTCGGGGTGAAGCTTTCTTT. This translates into CATSRAGRGEAFF.

This clone turned up a few times. The chain combines TRBV28 with TRBJ1-2; unclear D gene. Germline CDR1 and CDR2: MDHEN and SYDVKM. The germline V and J ends were trimmed by 6 bases and 11 bases, with 10 bases remaining between them. This CDR3 is built from 10 residues. CDR3 sequence: CASSSLGYTF. The CDR3, as DNA: TGTGCCAGCAGCTCCCTCGGGTACACCTTC.

This clone was counted once. The rearrangement links TRBV6-5 to TRBJ2-1; 7 positions match TRBD2. The ends lost 2 bases at V and 15 bases at J; junction bases unmatched: 4. Germline-derived CDR1 and CDR2 are MNHEY and SVGAGI. CDR3 size: 11 residues. The CDR3 DNA reads as TGTGCCAGCAGTTACGGTCCTAGCGGGTTCTTC. It encodes CASSYGPSGFF.

The chain links TRBV6-1 to TRBJ2-3, with 7 bases fitting TRBD1. Per germline, CDR1 MNHNS and CDR2 SASEGT. V was clipped by 6 bases and J by 2 bases; unmatched bases: 8. The CDR3 spans 15 residues. The CDR3 reads CASSPRDSNTDTQYF. DNA of the CDR3: TGTGCCAGCAGCCCACGGGACAGTAACACAGATACGCAGTATTTT.

V usage is TRBV28 and J usage is TRBJ2-1, with 9 bases matching TRBD1. J gave up 7 bases and V 4 bases, and 5 bases lay outside the gene matches. The CDR3 covers 14 residues. The germline CDR1 and CDR2 sequences are MDHEN and SYDVKM. The CDR3: CASSSPGTGNEQFF. CDR3 in DNA: TGTGCCAGCAGTTCCCCCGGGACAGGGAATGAGCAGTTCTTC.

This chain connects TRBV15 to TRBJ2-7, with D perhaps TRBD1 (6 bases). Trimming stripped 3 bases from V and 2 bases from J, with 14 bases between. The CDR3 sequence is 15 residues long. Germline V CDR1 and CDR2: LNHNV, YYDKDF (reference sequence). The CDR3 reads CATSRATGIPYEQYF. DNA of the CDR3: TGTGCCACCAGCAGGGCTACAGGGATACCCTACGAGCAGTACTTC. Drawing the rest from reference TRBV15 and TRBJ2-7, the complete variable domain is DAMVIQNPRYQVTQFGKPVTLSCSQTLNHNVMYWYQQKSSQAPKLLFHYYDKDFNNEADTPDNFQSRRPNTSFCFLDIRSPGLGDTAMYLCATSRATGIPYEQYFGPGTRLTVT.

This clone occurred a few times. V usage is TRBV6-5 and J usage is TRBJ1-1; D possibly corresponds to TRBD1 (6 bases). CDR3 length: 13 residues. The germline V gene has CDR1 MNHEY and CDR2 SVGAGI. V was clipped by 6 bases and J by 3 bases, with 11 bases between them. The CDR3 spells CASRIGQYTEAFF. The CDR3 DNA sequence: TGTGCCAGCAGGATCGGACAGTACACTGAAGCTTTCTTT.

In nucleotides, the CDR3 is TGCGCCAGCAGTATAACAGGTTTGAGCTCCTACGAGCAGTACTTC. Translating gives CASSITGLSSYEQYF. The gene calls are TRBV4-1 and TRBJ2-7; D may be TRBD1 (5 bases). CDR3 length equals 15 residues. Germline lookup yields CDR1 MGHRA and CDR2 YSYEKL. Trimming removed 6 bases from V and 0 bases from J, with 15 bases in between.

The chain uses TRBV27 and TRBJ2-6, with D maybe TRBD1 (5 bases). This CDR3 region has 15 residues. Germline V gene lookup returns CDR1 MNHEY and CDR2 SMNVEV (reference sequence). V shed 7 bases and J shed 0 bases, with 10 bases lying between them. In DNA, the CDR3 is TGTGCCAGCACCCTACAGGCCTCTGGGGCCAACGTCCTGACTTTC. Translated: CASTLQASGANVLTF.

The chain couples TRBV6-5 to TRBJ1-5; 7 positions match TRBD1. V shed 6 bases and J 4 bases; nucleotides not matched to a gene: 3. CDR1 is MNHEY and CDR2 is SVGAGI in the germline V gene. The length of the CDR3 is 13 residues. The CDR3 DNA reads as TGTGCCAGCAGAGGGACAGTGAATCAGCCCCAGCATTTT. This translates into CASRGTVNQPQHF.

This clone was picked up a small number of times. V gene TRBV5-8 combines with J gene TRBJ1-2; maybe TRBD1 (5 bases). Trimming pared 0 bases from V and 3 bases from J, leaving 9 bases between. CDR3 size: 14 residues. Germline CDR1 SGHTS, CDR2 YDEGEE. The CDR3 bases are TGTGCCAGCAGCTTGGACAGGATATACTATGGCTACACCTTC. This encodes CASSLDRIYYGYTF.

The chain couples TRBV25-1 to TRBJ2-1; 9 bases match TRBD2. Looked up from germline, CDR1 is MGHDK and CDR2 is SYGVNS. V lost 6 bases and J lost 5; bases outside the gene matches: 5. The CDR3 runs 14 residues. DNA for the CDR3: TGTGCCAGCAGCTCGACTAGCGGCCACAATGAGCAGTTCTTC. It is translated as CASSSTSGHNEQFF.

In DNA form, the CDR3 reads TGCGCCAGCAGCTCCCGGGACAGAATTTACAATGAGCAGTTCTTC. It translates to CASSSRDRIYNEQFF. The chain combines TRBV5-1 with TRBJ2-1, with 7 nucleotides matching TRBD1. Germline V CDR1 and CDR2: SGHRS, YFSETQ. V lost 3 bases, J lost 4 bases, and 7 bases stayed unmatched. The CDR3 has 15 amino acids. The whole variable domain, remainder taken from reference TRBV5-1 and TRBJ2-1, is KAGVTQTPRYLIKTRGQQVTLSCSPISGHRSVSWYQQTPGQGLQFLFEYFSETQRNKGNFPGRFSGRQFSNSRSEMNVSTLELGDSALYLCASSSRDRIYNEQFFGPGTRLTVL.

The V call is TRBV5-4, the J call TRBJ2-1, with 9 nucleotides matching TRBD2. This CDR3 has 15 residues. V was pared by 4 bases and J by 5 bases, with 7 bases of the junction left unmatched. Germline V CDR1 and CDR2: SGHNT, YYREEE (reference sequence). The CDR3 DNA reads TGTGCCAGCAGCGTAGCGGGAGTAAGGGACAATGAGCAGTTCTTC. Encoded protein: CASSVAGVRDNEQFF.

The chain has TRBV9 and TRBJ2-7; D gene ambiguous. Trimming pared 4 bases from V and 5 bases from J, leaving 16 bases between. The CDR3 spans 14 residues. The germline gives CDR1 SGDLS, CDR2 YYNGEE. The CDR3 coding sequence is TGTGCCAGCAGCCCCCGTATCTCGCCGGACGAGCAGTACTTC. Amino acid sequence: CASSPRISPDEQYF.